The present TCR beta chain was sequenced within a study of cytomegalovirus exposure and HLA in healthy donors. General study findings and limits: The tendency of first-cohort TCR clusters to co-occur in the 120 or so validation repertoires was identified by a subsequent analysis. Three chains tied to CMV proved CMV antigen-specific in vitro.

Sequencing was performed with immunoSEQ multiplex PCR; in TCRdb, only in-frame clones are kept and a portion is missing. There are hundreds of thousands of clones in the sample; over 65% occur only once, and around 5.4% lies in the top ten. Germline CDR1 reads SGHAT; CDR2 reads FQNNGV. V was clipped by 4 bases and J by 7 bases; unmatched bases: 12. This CDR3 contains 16 residues. Points on this clone: The antigen is unknown.

The source is a young woman in good health and CMV-seronegative. The chain has TRBV11-2 and TRBJ2-1; TRBD1 aligns across 8 bases. The material sequenced was PBMCs. Here the CDR3 DNA reads TGTGCCAGCAGCTCCCCGGACAGGGATGGGAAAAATGAGCAGTTCTTC. It yields the protein CASSSPDRDGKNEQFF.